The 30 T cell receptor beta chains below come from one sample, sequenced in a study of control samples from healthy donors and cancer patients. Generated by immunoSEQ multiplex PCR, the TCRdb table keeps only in-frame clones and is missing some. Of 75,000 to 80,000 clones in the sample, around nine tenths were seen once. Sample: PBMCs. These receptors were obtained from a woman aged 45-65 years with colorectal cancer.

This clone was detected only a few times. The genes are TRBV5-6 and TRBJ1-1; 8 bases align to TRBD1. V lost 4 bases, J lost 0 bases, and 8 bases stayed unmatched. The CDR3 spans 16 residues. Germline V gives CDR1 SGHDT, CDR2 YYEEEE. CDR3 nucleotide sequence: TGTGCCAGCAGCGAAACAGGGGGGAATTTGAACACTGAAGCTTTCTTT. Protein: CASSETGGNLNTEAFF.

The gene calls are TRBV5-1 and TRBJ1-2, with 9 nucleotides matching TRBD1. The CDR3 totals 16 residues. Germline V gene sequence: CDR1 SGHRS, CDR2 YFSETQ. V lost 4 bases, J lost 2 bases, and 9 bases stayed unmatched. CDR3: CASSRTRTGENYGYTF. The DNA of the CDR3 is TGCGCCAGCAGCAGAACCAGGACAGGGGAGAACTATGGCTACACCTTC.

The chain combines TRBV25-1 with TRBJ2-3; the match to TRBD2 covers 8 bases. The CDR3 consists of 14 residues. CDR1 is MGHDK, CDR2 SYGVNS, per germline. Unmatched junction bases numbered 9, after V lost 9 bases and J lost 4 bases. DNA for the CDR3: TGTGCCAGTAAGGACGGGGGGGTATCAGATACGCAGTATTTT. It translates to CASKDGGVSDTQYF. Full variable domain (missing parts from reference TRBV25-1 and TRBJ2-3): EADIYQTPRYLVIGTGKKITLECSQTMGHDKMYWYQQDPGMELHLIHYSYGVNSTEKGDLSSESTVSRIRTEHFPLTLESARPSHTSQYLCASKDGGVSDTQYFGPGTRLTVL.

This chain uses TRBV27 with TRBJ1-1; D unresolved. Germline V lookup: CDR1 MNHEY, CDR2 SMNVEV (reference sequence). The V end was cut by 1 base, the J end by 1 base, with 13 bases between. The CDR3 is made up of 16 amino acids. This CDR3 is CASSLYSPVGNTEAFF. CDR3 coding DNA: TGTGCCAGCAGTTTATACTCACCGGTCGGGAACACTGAAGCTTTCTTT.

The chain recombines TRBV20-1 with TRBJ2-5; D ambiguous. Trimming shortened V by 6 bases and J by 1 base, and 6 bases separated the two germline ends. CDR3 length equals 11 residues. CDR1 is DFQATT and CDR2 is SNEGSKA in the germline V gene (reference sequence). DNA of the CDR3: TGCAGTGCCGTATTCCAAGAGACCCAGTACTTC. The encoded protein is CSAVFQETQYF.

This clone showed up just once. The sample holds other DNA sequences that translate to the same CDR3. The rearrangement links TRBV27 to TRBJ1-5; no clear D. The germline V and J ends were trimmed by 4 bases and 0 bases, with 7 bases remaining between them. CDR3 size: 14 residues. The germline V gene has CDR1 MNHEY and CDR2 SMNVEV (reference sequence). CDR3: CASSSGYSNQPQHF. The CDR3 bases are TGTGCCAGCAGTTCGGGTTATAGCAATCAGCCCCAGCATTTT.

The gene calls are TRBV6-5 and TRBJ1-1; D is unresolved. The V end was cut by 5 bases, the J end by 2 bases, with 15 bases between. Germline assignment: CDR1 MNHEY and CDR2 SVGAGI. The CDR3 runs to 15 residues. CDR3: CASSPIGLANTEAFF. The CDR3 DNA follows: TGTGCCAGCAGTCCAATTGGGTTGGCCAACACTGAAGCTTTCTTT.

Points on this clone: A read error may produce the germline difference seen at one junction end. The chain uses TRBV6-5 and TRBJ1-2; TRBD1 matches at 7 bases. Germline V gene lookup returns CDR1 MNHEY and CDR2 SVGAGI. This CDR3 has 16 residues. CDR3 nucleotide sequence: TGTGCCAGCAGGTACTCATCGACAGGGTTCGACTATGGCTACACCTTC. It yields the protein CASRYSSTGFDYGYTF.

A single count supports this clone. The V call is TRBV10-3, the J call TRBJ2-3; 10 nucleotides line up with TRBD2. V was clipped by 7 bases and J by 3 bases; unmatched bases: 4. In germline, CDR1 is ENHRY, CDR2 SYGVKD. The CDR3 extends over 14 amino acids. The CDR3 here is CAIKGSGGTDTQYF. The DNA of the CDR3 is TGTGCCATCAAGGGTAGCGGGGGGACAGATACGCAGTATTTT.

This chain connects TRBV30 to TRBJ2-1, with unresolved D. The CDR3 spans 13 residues. Germline loops: CDR1 GTSNPN, CDR2 SVGIG (reference sequence). Trimming removed 1 base at V and 9 bases at J, with 13 bases between. CDR3 DNA: TGTGCCTGGAGTGACGGCCGGGTAGGTGAGCAGTTCTTC. It translates to CAWSDGRVGEQFF. Together with reference TRBV30 and TRBJ2-1, the CDR3 gives the full variable domain: SQTIHQWPATLVQPVGSPLSLECTVEGTSNPNLYWYRQAAGRGLQLLFYSVGIGQISSEVPQNLSASRPQDRQFILSSKKLLLSDSGFYLCAWSDGRVGEQFFGPGTRLTVL.

This clone was seen once. The chain joins TRBV28 to TRBJ2-2; weak D call: TRBD2 (5 bases). Germline CDR1 MDHEN, CDR2 SYDVKM. This CDR3 is built from 14 residues. Trimming stripped 8 bases from V and 0 bases from J, with 10 bases between. The CDR3 nucleotides are TGTGCCAGCGGAGGTAGGGCGAACACCGGGGAGCTGTTTTTT. Translation gives CASGGRANTGELFF.

The rearrangement joins TRBV10-3 to TRBJ1-3; D possibly corresponds to TRBD1 (5 bases). This CDR3 is 15 amino acids long. CDR1 ENHRY and CDR2 SYGVKD come from the germline V gene. V lost 0 bases to trimming and J lost 4 bases, with 10 bases between them. CDR3 sequence (DNA): TGTGCCATCAGTGAGTCTCCCTCAGGGGGAAACACCATATATTTT. Its translation is CAISESPSGGNTIYF.

The chain has TRBV15 and TRBJ2-7; a possible D gene is TRBD1 (6 bases). V lost 0 bases, J lost 3 bases, and 6 bases lay in between. The CDR3 is made up of 13 amino acids. Germline values: CDR1 LNHNV, CDR2 YYDKDF (reference sequence). The DNA of the CDR3 is TGTGCCACCAGCAGAGACAGGGGCTACGAGCAGTACGTC. Translation: CATSRDRGYEQYV.

This clone was picked up one time. V is TRBV5-1 and J is TRBJ2-1, with D perhaps matching TRBD1 or TRBD2 (5 bases each). V was shortened by 2 bases and J by 6 bases, with 15 bases between the two germline ends. Germline V CDR1 and CDR2: SGHRS, YFSETQ. This CDR3 contains 15 residues. The CDR3 region is CASSLTGAVGNEQFF. The CDR3 DNA is TGCGCCAGCAGCTTAACCGGGGCTGTGGGCAATGAGCAGTTCTTC.

This chain connects TRBV2 to TRBJ1-3, with D perhaps TRBD1 (6 bases). Germline CDR1 is SNHLY and CDR2 is FYNNEI. This CDR3 has 15 amino acids. V lost 2 bases and J 0 bases, leaving 8 bases between the germline ends. CDR3 sequence: CASSERTDSGNTIYF. The CDR3 region has the DNA TGTGCCAGCAGTGAAAGGACAGACTCTGGAAACACCATATATTTT.

The rearrangement joins TRBV15 to TRBJ2-1; D gene unclear. This CDR3 region has 12 residues. V shed 0 bases and J shed 11 bases, with 8 bases lying between them. CDR1 and CDR2 from the germline V gene are LNHNV and YYDKDF (reference sequence). CDR3 nucleotides: TGTGCCACCAGCAGAGATACGACCCAGCAGTTCTTC. Translation: CATSRDTTQQFF.

The V call is TRBV13, the J call TRBJ1-1, with 7 bases lining up with TRBD1. Germline lookup yields CDR1 PRHDT and CDR2 FYEKMQ (reference sequence). This CDR3 has 14 amino acids. Unmatched junction bases numbered 4, after V lost 5 bases and J lost 1 base. CDR3 bases: TGTGCCAGCAGCGAAGGACAGGAGAACACTGAAGCTTTCTTT. It encodes CASSEGQENTEAFF. The whole variable domain, filled in from reference TRBV13 and TRBJ1-1, reads AAGVIQSPRHLIKEKRETATLKCYPIPRHDTVYWYQQGPGQDPQFLISFYEKMQSDKGSIPDRFSAQQFSDYHSELNMSSLELGDSALYFCASSEGQENTEAFFGQGTRLTVV.

The genes are TRBV4-1 and TRBJ1-5; D is ambiguous. Looked up from germline, CDR1 is MGHRA and CDR2 is YSYEKL. The CDR3 is 15 amino acids. Trimming removed 5 bases from V and 3 bases from J, with 14 bases in between. CDR3 coding DNA: TGCGCCAGCAGCGTACGGGATAGGGACAATCAGCCCCAGCATTTT. Residues: CASSVRDRDNQPQHF.

V gene TRBV5-4 combines with J gene TRBJ1-1; maybe TRBD1 (5 bases). Trimming cost V 4 bases and J 1 base, with 11 bases left between them. The CDR3 extends over 14 amino acids. The germline V gene has CDR1 SGHNT and CDR2 YYREEE (reference sequence). Written as DNA, the CDR3 is TGTGCCAGCAGCCCTCGCGGACAGAACACTGAAGCTTTCTTT. This sequence encodes CASSPRGQNTEAFF.

The gene calls are TRBV19 and TRBJ1-6, with 8 bases fitting TRBD1. CDR1 and CDR2 from the germline V gene are LNHDA and SQIVND (reference sequence). The junction had 9 bases not matched to a gene; V was cut back by 3 bases and J by 11 bases. There are 15 residues in the CDR3. This chain's CDR3 is CASSMGSGQGTPLHF. The DNA of the CDR3 is TGTGCCAGTAGTATGGGGAGTGGACAGGGAACACCCCTCCACTTT.

V usage is TRBV30 and J usage is TRBJ1-4, with D unclear. V was cut by 0 bases and J by 7 bases, with 9 bases left in between. Germline V gene data show CDR1 as GTSNPN and CDR2 as SVGIG (reference sequence). This CDR3 comprises 13 residues. The DNA for the CDR3 is TGTGCCTGGAGTGTAAGAAGCGGTGAAAAACTGTTTTTT. It yields the protein CAWSVRSGEKLFF.

The chain links TRBV6-2 or TRBV6-3 to TRBJ2-3; 10 positions agree with TRBD1. This CDR3 contains 20 residues. Germline V lookup: CDR1 MNHEY, CDR2 SVGEGT. The V and J ends lost 0 bases and 0 bases, in that order; junction bases with no gene match: 12. CDR3 sequence (DNA): TGTGCCAGCAGTTACTCGATTGGGGGACAGGGGCTTGAAAGCACAGATACGCAGTATTTT. It specifies CASSYSIGGQGLESTDTQYF.

This rearrangement joins TRBV7-3 to TRBJ1-1, with TRBD1 matching over 7 bases. Germline CDR1 and CDR2: SGHTA and FQGTGA. The CDR3 has 13 residues. Trimming at V came to 5 bases and at J to 7 bases, leaving 7 bases not matched to a gene. CDR3 coding DNA: TGTGCCAGCAGCCCCCGACAGGGCGGTGAAGCTTTCTTT. This encodes CASSPRQGGEAFF.

This clone came up once. The rearrangement joins TRBV3-1 (or the pseudogene TRBV3-2) to TRBJ2-1, with 7 bases matching TRBD1. The CDR3 is made up of 14 amino acids. The trim removed 4 bases at V and 2 bases at J, leaving 2 bases unmatched. CDR1 and CDR2 (germline): LGHDT, YNNKEL (reference sequence). The CDR3, as DNA: TGTGCCAGCAGCCTACAGGGGCCCTACAATGAGCAGTTCTTC. Its protein product is CASSLQGPYNEQFF.

The chain carries TRBV20-1 and TRBJ1-2; D uncertain. CDR1 is DFQATT and CDR2 is SNEGSKA in the germline V gene (reference sequence). CDR3 size: 11 residues. V lost 6 bases and J 8 bases, leaving 13 bases between the germline ends. The CDR3 sequence is CSAGPGKGYTF. DNA for the CDR3: TGCAGTGCGGGCCCCGGTAAGGGCTACACCTTC.

V and J are TRBV9 and TRBJ2-1; 9 nucleotides line up with TRBD1. V lost 2 bases to trimming and J lost 10 bases; unmatched junction nucleotides: 4. Germline CDR1 and CDR2: SGDLS and YYNGEE. The CDR3 sequence is 13 residues long. The CDR3 loop is CASSVTGGWEQFF. CDR3 bases: TGTGCCAGCAGCGTCACAGGGGGCTGGGAGCAGTTCTTC. The whole variable domain, filled in from reference TRBV9 and TRBJ2-1, reads DSGVTQTPKHLITATGQRVTLRCSPRSGDLSVYWYQQSLDQGLQFLIQYYNGEERAKGNILERFSAQQFPDLHSELNLSSLELGDSALYFCASSVTGGWEQFFGPGTRLTVL.

The chain couples TRBV27 to TRBJ1-5; unclear D gene. Germline CDR1 and CDR2: MNHEY and SMNVEV (reference sequence). Trimming removed 0 bases at V and 1 base at J, with 7 bases between. The CDR3 has 15 amino acids. CDR3 sequence reads: CASSLSGFSNQPQHF. The CDR3 DNA reads as TGTGCCAGCAGTTTATCAGGGTTCAGCAATCAGCCCCAGCATTTT.

The chain couples TRBV28 to TRBJ2-5; the match to TRBD2 covers 12 bases. Germline CDR1 and CDR2: MDHEN and SYDVKM. Unmatched junction bases numbered 10, after V lost 5 bases and J lost 3 bases. The CDR3 sequence is 17 residues long. This CDR3 reads CASSPSGGASGKETQYF. The CDR3 DNA reads TGTGCCAGCAGTCCTAGCGGGGGGGCCTCGGGAAAAGAGACCCAGTACTTC.

This clone appeared a single time. The rearrangement uses TRBV7-3 and TRBJ2-3, with 7 bases fitting TRBD1. J was trimmed by 1 base and V by 5 bases; bases with no gene match: 6. CDR1 SGHTA and CDR2 FQGTGA come from the germline V gene. The CDR3 sequence is 15 residues long. The CDR3, as DNA: TGTGCCAGCAGCGCGCAAGGACAGGGCACAGATACGCAGTATTTT. Translating gives CASSAQGQGTDTQYF.

This chain joins TRBV6-2 or TRBV6-3 and TRBJ1-2; D might be TRBD1 (6 bases). Germline CDR1 reads MNHEY; CDR2 reads SVGEGT. The V end was cut by 0 bases, the J end by 3 bases, with 11 bases between. The CDR3 loop spans 15 amino acids. CDR3 residues: CASSYSGGHDYGYTF. CDR3 nucleotides: TGTGCCAGCAGTTACTCCGGGGGCCATGACTATGGCTACACCTTC.